This T cell receptor beta chain was identified during a study of cytomegalovirus exposure and HLA in healthy donors. The V end was cut by 5 bases, the J end by 0 bases, with 11 bases between. Germline-derived CDR1 and CDR2 are SGHTA and FQGNSA. The CDR3 has 15 residues. Concerning this clone itself: Its target is unknown.

The PCR was carried out with 60 Vbeta primers and 13 Jbeta primers. TCRdb's copy holds only in-frame clones and misses some; the assay was immunoSEQ multiplex PCR. The data contain roughly 130,000 clones, around 67% of them singletons. Study-level points and caveats: Earlier analysis looked at TCR beta V segments, and most were productive about 90% or about 30% of the time.

The sequence came from a woman in her thirties or forties in good health and CMV-seropositive. Sequenced material: PBMCs. The chain has TRBV7-2 and TRBJ2-1; TRBD2 is a possible D gene (6 bases). DNA for the CDR3: TGTGCCAGCAGCCGATGGGGGGACTCCTACAATGAGCAGTTCTTC. It specifies CASSRWGDSYNEQFF.